This TCR beta chain was obtained from a study of blood T cells in healthy people across ages. Using a J-beta primer mix together with a sample-barcoded 5' primer, a second PCR was run for roughly 6 to 12 cycles. TCRdb redid the calling of the 5' RACE reads with MiXCR, one entry per CDR3 protein. Of some 800,000 distinct CDR3 sequences in the sample, around a quarter were seen once. Germline V gene data show CDR1 as DFQATT and CDR2 as SNEGSKA (reference sequence). The CDR3 extends over 15 amino acids. V lost 3 bases and J lost 6; bases outside the gene matches: 9. These same records also appear under a second study, on T cells of mothers and their children. That report adds: Reads recorded for TCR beta CDR3 numbered over 9.5 million per mother and roughly 2.7 million per child.

The receptor was derived from a boy younger than 18 in good health. The sample was blood. The V call is TRBV20-1, the J call TRBJ2-1, with 9 nucleotides matching TRBD2. The CDR3: CSASLPGLAINEQFF. CDR3 nucleotide sequence: TGCAGTGCTAGCTTACCGGGACTAGCTATCAATGAGCAGTTCTTC.